What follows is one TCR beta chain and its context. What antigen it recognizes has not been identified. Base quality data are lacking; no much larger clone is found one base away. This sample was included in a study of T cell responses to AZD1222 COVID-19 vaccine (TCRdb year 2021). At the level of the whole study: AZD1222 recipients with second doses at about 4 weeks or about 12 weeks were pooled, because spike-specific TCR depth and breadth did not differ between schedules. A total of approximately 240 trial participants underwent TCR sequencing, of whom approximately 210 received two doses of AZD1222 and about 25 received two doses of the MenACWY control vaccine. Trial participants were enrolled by age into subgroups of 18-55, 56-69 and 70-plus years, and roughly 150, 30 and 60 TCR-sequenced participants, respectively, were included in these subgroups.

The CDR3 regions of human TCRbeta chains were subjected to immunosequencing. Concerning the study's data processing: Repertoire TCRs were checked for matches against a reference library of SARS-CoV-2-specific TCRs that had been generated using the MIRA antigen-specificity platform. Breadth was defined as the fraction of unique TCRs that were SARS-CoV-2-associated, and depth was defined as the fraction of total T cells that were SARS-CoV-2-associated. Using the MIRA data, each spike-specific TCR was assigned both to the spike region to which the TCR was reactive and to a CD4 or CD8 class. Log10-transformed breadth and depth values were compared by one-way ANOVA with Sidak's multiple comparisons tests. TCRdb took over this immuneACCESS table, retaining in-frame rearrangements with V and J assigned. Such tables are incomplete; in checked studies, under half of the missing clones stem from an unresolved V gene, and the remainder is unexplained. The DNA gave D and trimming, while V, J and clone size come from that table. A total of over 150,000 clones appear in this sample, over 80% of them only once. The ten largest account for roughly 6.5% of the sample.

Broad study findings and their caveats: Participants were mostly white British and included more females than males, and it was suggested by the authors that clonal diversity may have been underestimated. In the small 56-69-year group, the increase in depth fell short of significance, most likely because of low power. The whole spike protein was spanned by vaccine-associated CD4 TCRs, and dominant responses were seen in regions 160-218 and 743-854. No day 14 peak-response samples were available, so repertoires were characterized only after the peak T cell response. Conclusions about previously exposed vaccinees are limited, since just five or six AZD1222 recipients were seropositive for SARS-CoV-2 at baseline. After two AZD1222 doses, spike-specific TCR breadth and depth were significantly higher than at day 0 and than in MenACWY recipients. Nearly half of unique spike-specific TCRs reportedly recognized epitopes outside regions mutated in the B.1.351 and B.1.1.7 variants.

The CDR3 holds 17 amino acids from the cysteine to the phenylalanine. The sequence is cut down to CDR3 DNA, 51 bases in frame from base 1. Here V drops 7 bases and J drops 7 bases, and the junction holds 18 bases not matched to any gene. CDR1 is given as LNHDA and CDR2 as SQIVND, both from the germline V gene (reference sequence). The label giving this sample's time point can be read as: baseline before first vaccination. The vaccinee samples were drawn from two UK trials, COV001 and COV002, one of which was a single-blind randomized controlled phase 2/3 trial testing AZD1222 (ChAdOx1 nCoV-19) in healthy adults. For TCRbeta chain sequencing, PBMC samples were collected from trial participants at day 0 and at day 28 after the second dose.

Sequenced here: peripheral blood, sampled on day 0 of AZD1222 vaccination. This chain joins TRBV19 to TRBJ1-5; 8 middle bases align to TRBD1. This clonotype was sampled from an adult in good health. The CDR3 protein sequence reads: CASTGGQGAGVWQPQHF. The DNA sequence reads TGTGCCAGTACTGGGGGGCAGGGGGCTGGGGTTTGGCAGCCCCAGCATTTT.